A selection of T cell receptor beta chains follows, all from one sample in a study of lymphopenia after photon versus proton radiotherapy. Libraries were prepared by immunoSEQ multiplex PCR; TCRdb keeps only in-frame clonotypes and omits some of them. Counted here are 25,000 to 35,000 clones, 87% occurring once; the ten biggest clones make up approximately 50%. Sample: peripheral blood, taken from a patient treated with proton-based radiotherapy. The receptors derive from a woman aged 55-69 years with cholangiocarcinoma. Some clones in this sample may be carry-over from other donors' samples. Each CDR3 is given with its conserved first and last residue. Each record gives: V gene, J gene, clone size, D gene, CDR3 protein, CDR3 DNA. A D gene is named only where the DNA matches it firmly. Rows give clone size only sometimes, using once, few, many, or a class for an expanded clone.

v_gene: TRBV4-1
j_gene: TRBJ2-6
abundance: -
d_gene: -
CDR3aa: CASSQDHWGAAGANVLTF
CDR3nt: TGCGCCAGCAGCCAAGATCATTGGGGGGCTGCAGGGGCCAACGTCCTGACTTTC

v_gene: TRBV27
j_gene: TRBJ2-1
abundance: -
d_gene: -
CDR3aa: CASSSINEQFF
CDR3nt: TGTGCCAGCAGTTCAATCAATGAGCAGTTCTTC

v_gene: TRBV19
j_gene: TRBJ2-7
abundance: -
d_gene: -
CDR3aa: CASRGPSFHEQYF
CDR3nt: TGTGCCAGTAGAGGACCCAGTTTCCACGAGCAGTACTTC

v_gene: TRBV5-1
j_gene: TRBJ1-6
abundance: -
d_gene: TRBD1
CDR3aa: CASRLATGQGSYNSPLHF
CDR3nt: TGCGCCAGCAGACTCGCGACAGGACAGGGGTCCTATAATTCACCCCTCCACTTT

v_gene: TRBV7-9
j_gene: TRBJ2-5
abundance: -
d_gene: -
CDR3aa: CASSLEVLRFTGETQYF
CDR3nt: TGTGCCAGCAGCTTAGAGGTGTTGCGGTTTACTGGAGAGACCCAGTACTTC

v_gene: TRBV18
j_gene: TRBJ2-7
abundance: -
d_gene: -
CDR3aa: CASSKGQQNEQYF
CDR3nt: TGTGCCAGCTCAAAAGGCCAGCAGAACGAGCAGTACTTC

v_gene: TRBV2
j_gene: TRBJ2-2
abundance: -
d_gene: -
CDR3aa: CASWAGTGELFF
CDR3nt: TGTGCCAGCTGGGCGGGGACCGGGGAGCTGTTTTTT

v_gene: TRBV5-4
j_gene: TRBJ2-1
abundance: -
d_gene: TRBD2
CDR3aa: CASSSDPTSGNEQFF
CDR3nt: TGTGCCAGCAGCTCCGACCCGACTAGCGGGAATGAGCAGTTCTTC

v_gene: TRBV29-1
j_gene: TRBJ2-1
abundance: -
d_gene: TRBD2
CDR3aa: CSVGLAGDGEQFF
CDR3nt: TGCAGCGTAGGACTAGCGGGAGACGGTGAGCAGTTCTTC

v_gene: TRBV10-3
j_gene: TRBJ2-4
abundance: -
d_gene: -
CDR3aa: CAISEPWGGKNIQYF
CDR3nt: TGTGCCATCAGTGAGCCCTGGGGTGGCAAAAACATTCAGTACTTC

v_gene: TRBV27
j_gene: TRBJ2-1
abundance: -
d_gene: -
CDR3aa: CASSLDSYNEQFF
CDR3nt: TGTGCCAGCAGTTTGGACTCCTACAATGAGCAGTTCTTC

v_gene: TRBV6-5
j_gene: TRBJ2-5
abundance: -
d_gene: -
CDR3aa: CASSLLRGRGETQYF
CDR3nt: TGTGCCAGCAGTTTACTCCGGGGACGAGGAGAGACCCAGTACTTC

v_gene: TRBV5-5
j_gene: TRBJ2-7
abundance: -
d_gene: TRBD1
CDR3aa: CASRYGTGAYEQYF
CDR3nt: TGTGCCAGCAGATATGGGACAGGGGCTTACGAGCAGTACTTC

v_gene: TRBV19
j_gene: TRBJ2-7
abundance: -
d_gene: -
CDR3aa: CASSTQGIPYEQYF
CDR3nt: TGTGCCAGTAGTACGCAGGGAATCCCCTACGAGCAGTACTTC

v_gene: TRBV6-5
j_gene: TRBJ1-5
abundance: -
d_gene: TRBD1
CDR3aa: CASSYDRDQPQHF
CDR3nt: TGTGCCAGCAGTTACGACAGGGATCAGCCCCAGCATTTT

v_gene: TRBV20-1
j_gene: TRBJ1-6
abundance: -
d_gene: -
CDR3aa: CSARGISPLHF
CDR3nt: TGCAGTGCTAGGGGGATTTCACCCCTCCACTTT

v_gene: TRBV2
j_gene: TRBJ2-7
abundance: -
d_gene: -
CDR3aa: CASSARLGEPQYF
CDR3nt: TGTGCCAGCAGCGCTCGCCTTGGTGAACCGCAGTACTTC

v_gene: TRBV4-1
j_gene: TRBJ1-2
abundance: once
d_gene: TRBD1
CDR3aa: CASSQAGGANYGYTF
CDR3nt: TGCGCCAGCAGCCAGGCAGGGGGAGCTAACTATGGCTACACCTTC

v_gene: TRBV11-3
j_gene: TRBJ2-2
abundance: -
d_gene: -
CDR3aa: CASSLVAATGELFF
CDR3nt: TGTGCCAGCAGCTTAGTGGCCGCTACCGGGGAGCTGTTTTTT

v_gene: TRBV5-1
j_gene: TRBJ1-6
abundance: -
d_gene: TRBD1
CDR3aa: CASSPGDRDNSPLHF
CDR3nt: TGCGCCAGCAGCCCCGGGGACAGAGATAATTCACCCCTCCACTTT

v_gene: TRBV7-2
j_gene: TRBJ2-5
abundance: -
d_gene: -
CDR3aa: CASRPPGGVETQYF
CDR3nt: TGTGCCAGCAGACCCCCCGGCGGGGTGGAGACCCAGTACTTC

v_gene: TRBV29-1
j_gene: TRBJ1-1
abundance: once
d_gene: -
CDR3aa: CSVDVGNTEAFF
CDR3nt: TGCAGCGTTGATGTGGGGAACACTGAAGCTTTCTTT

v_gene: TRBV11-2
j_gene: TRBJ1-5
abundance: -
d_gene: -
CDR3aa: CASSRERDSNQPQHF
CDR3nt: TGTGCCAGCAGCAGGGAGAGAGATAGCAATCAGCCCCAGCATTTT

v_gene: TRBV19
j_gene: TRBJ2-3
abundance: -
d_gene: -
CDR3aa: CASSPASTDTQYF
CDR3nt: TGTGCCAGTAGTCCAGCTAGCACAGATACGCAGTATTTT

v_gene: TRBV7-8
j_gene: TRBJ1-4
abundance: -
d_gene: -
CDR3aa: CASSLQSRDTNEKLFF
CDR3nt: TGTGCCAGCAGCCTACAGTCACGGGACACAAATGAAAAACTGTTTTTT

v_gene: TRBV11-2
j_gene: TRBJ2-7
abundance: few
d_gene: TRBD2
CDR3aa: CASSLGPGGPYEQYF
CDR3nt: TGTGCCAGCAGCTTAGGGCCGGGGGGGCCCTACGAGCAGTACTTC

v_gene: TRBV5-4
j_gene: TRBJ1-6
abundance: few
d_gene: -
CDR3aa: CASSLPQRSLHF
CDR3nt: TGTGCCAGCAGCTTGCCCCAGAGGTCCCTCCACTTT

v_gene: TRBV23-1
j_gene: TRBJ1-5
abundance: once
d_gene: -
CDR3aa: CASSQGWGGDNQPQHF
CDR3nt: TGCGCCAGCAGTCAGGGTTGGGGTGGGGACAATCAGCCCCAGCATTTT

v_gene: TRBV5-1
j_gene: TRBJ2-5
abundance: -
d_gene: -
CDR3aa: CASSLGQGVETQYF
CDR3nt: TGCGCCAGCAGCTTGGGGCAGGGTGTTGAGACCCAGTACTTC

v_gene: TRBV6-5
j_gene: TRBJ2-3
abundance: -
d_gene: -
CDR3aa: CASSSLREPTDTQYF
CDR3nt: TGTGCCAGCAGTTCGCTGCGGGAACCCACAGATACGCAGTATTTT

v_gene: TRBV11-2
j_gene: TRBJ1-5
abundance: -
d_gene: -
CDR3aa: CASSIGVGGQPQHF
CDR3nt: TGTGCCAGCAGCATAGGGGTTGGAGGTCAGCCCCAGCATTTT

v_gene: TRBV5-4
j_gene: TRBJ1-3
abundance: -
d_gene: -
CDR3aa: CASSFPSGSGNTIYF
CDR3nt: TGTGCCAGCAGCTTCCCCTCAGGCTCTGGAAACACCATATATTTT

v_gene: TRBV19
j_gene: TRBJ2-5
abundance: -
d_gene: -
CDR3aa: CASTPGGGEETQYF
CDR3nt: TGTGCCAGTACCCCCGGTGGGGGCGAAGAGACCCAGTACTTC

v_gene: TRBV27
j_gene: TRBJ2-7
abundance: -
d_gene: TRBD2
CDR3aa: CASSRTSGVLEQYF
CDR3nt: TGTGCCAGCAGCCGGACTAGCGGGGTGCTCGAGCAGTACTTC

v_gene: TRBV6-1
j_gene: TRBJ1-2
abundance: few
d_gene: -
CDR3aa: CASSDIYGYTF
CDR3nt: TGTGCCAGCAGCGACATCTATGGCTACACCTTC

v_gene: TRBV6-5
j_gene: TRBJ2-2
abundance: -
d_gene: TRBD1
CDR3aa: CASRQQGADTGELFF
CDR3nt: TGTGCCAGCAGGCAACAGGGGGCTGACACCGGGGAGCTGTTTTTT

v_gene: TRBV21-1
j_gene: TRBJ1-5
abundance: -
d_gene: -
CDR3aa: CASSIGRASQPQHF
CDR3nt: TGTGCCAGCAGCATTGGCAGGGCGAGCCAGCCCCAGCATTTT

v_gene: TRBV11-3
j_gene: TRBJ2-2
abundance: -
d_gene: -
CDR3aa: CASSLLEAGELFF
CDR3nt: TGTGCCAGCAGCTTACTGGAGGCGGGGGAGCTGTTTTTT

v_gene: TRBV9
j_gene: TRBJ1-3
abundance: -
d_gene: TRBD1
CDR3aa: CASSITGDGNTIYF
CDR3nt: TGTGCCAGCAGCATAACAGGGGACGGAAACACCATATATTTT

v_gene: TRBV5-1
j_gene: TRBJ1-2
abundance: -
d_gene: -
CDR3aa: CASSLGDGGPGYTF
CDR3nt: TGCGCCAGCAGCTTGGGGGACGGAGGCCCCGGCTACACCTTC

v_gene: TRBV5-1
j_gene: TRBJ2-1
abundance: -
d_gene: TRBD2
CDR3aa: CASSLASGSFEQFF
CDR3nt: TGCGCCAGCAGCTTGGCCAGCGGGAGCTTTGAGCAGTTCTTC

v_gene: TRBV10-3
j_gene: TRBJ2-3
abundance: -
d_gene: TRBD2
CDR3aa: CAISERVAGVTDTQYF
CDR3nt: TGTGCCATCAGTGAGAGGGTAGCGGGGGTCACAGATACGCAGTATTTT

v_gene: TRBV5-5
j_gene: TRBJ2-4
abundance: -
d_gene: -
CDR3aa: CASSLKGEKNIQYF
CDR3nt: TGTGCCAGCAGCTTAAAGGGGGAAAAAAACATTCAGTACTTC

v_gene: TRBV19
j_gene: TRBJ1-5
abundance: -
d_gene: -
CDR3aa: CAGSSGARNQPQHF
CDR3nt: TGTGCCGGCTCGTCGGGGGCTCGCAATCAGCCCCAGCATTTT

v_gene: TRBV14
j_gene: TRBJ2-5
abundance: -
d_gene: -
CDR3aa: CASSQGLATQYF
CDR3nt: TGTGCCAGCAGCCAGGGGTTGGCGACCCAGTACTTC

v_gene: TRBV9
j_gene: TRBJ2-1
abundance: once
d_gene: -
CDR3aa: CASSVAGLYNEQFF
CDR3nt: TGTGCCAGCAGCGTAGCGGGACTCTACAATGAGCAGTTCTTC

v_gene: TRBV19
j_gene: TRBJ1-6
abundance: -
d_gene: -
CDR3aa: CASRKGVSSYNSPLHF
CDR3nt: TGTGCCAGTAGGAAGGGTGTAAGCTCCTATAATTCACCCCTCCACTTT

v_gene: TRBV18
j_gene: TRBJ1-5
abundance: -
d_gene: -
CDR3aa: CASSPTEVQPQHF
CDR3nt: TGTGCCAGCTCCCCCACCGAAGTTCAGCCCCAGCATTTT

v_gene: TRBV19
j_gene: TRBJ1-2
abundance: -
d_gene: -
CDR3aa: CATTGTSTNYGYTF
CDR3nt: TGTGCCACCACCGGTACATCAACGAATTATGGCTACACCTTC

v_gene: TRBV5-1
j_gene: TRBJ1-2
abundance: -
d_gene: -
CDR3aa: CASSWMRASVPMDYGYTF
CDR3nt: TGCGCCAGCAGCTGGATGCGGGCATCGGTTCCAATGGACTATGGCTACACCTTC

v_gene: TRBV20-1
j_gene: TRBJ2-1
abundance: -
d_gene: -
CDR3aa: CSARGDEQFF
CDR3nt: TGCAGTGCAAGGGGGGATGAGCAGTTCTTC

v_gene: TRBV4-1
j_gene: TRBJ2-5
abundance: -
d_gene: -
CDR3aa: CASSLQPGAQETQYF
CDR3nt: TGCGCCAGCAGCTTACAGCCCGGGGCCCAAGAGACCCAGTACTTC

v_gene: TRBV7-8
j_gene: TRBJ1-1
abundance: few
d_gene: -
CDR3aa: CASSNSLEAFF
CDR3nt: TGTGCCAGCAGCAATAGCCTTGAAGCTTTCTTT